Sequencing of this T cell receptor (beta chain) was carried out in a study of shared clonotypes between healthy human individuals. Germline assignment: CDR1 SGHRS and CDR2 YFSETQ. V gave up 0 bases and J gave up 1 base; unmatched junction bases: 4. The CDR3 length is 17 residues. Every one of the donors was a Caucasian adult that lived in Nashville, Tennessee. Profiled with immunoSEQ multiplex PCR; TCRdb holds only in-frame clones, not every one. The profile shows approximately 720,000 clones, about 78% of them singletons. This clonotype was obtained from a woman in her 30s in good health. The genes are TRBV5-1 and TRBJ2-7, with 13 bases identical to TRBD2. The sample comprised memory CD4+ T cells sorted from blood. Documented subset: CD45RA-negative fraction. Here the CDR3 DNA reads TGCGCCAGCAGCTTGGGACTAGCGGGAGGAAGATCCTACGAGCAGTACTTC. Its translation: CASSLGLAGGRSYEQYF. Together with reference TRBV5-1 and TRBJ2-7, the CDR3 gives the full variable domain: KAGVTQTPRYLIKTRGQQVTLSCSPISGHRSVSWYQQTPGQGLQFLFEYFSETQRNKGNFPGRFSGRQFSNSRSEMNVSTLELGDSALYLCASSLGLAGGRSYEQYFGPGTRLTVT.